This T cell receptor beta chain was recovered during a study of blood T cell repertoires in COVID-19. Whole-study context: The samples span acute and convalescent COVID-19 from the United States, Italy and Spain.

Germline V gene lookup returns CDR1 LNHDA and CDR2 SQIVND (reference sequence). This CDR3 region has 14 residues. The V end was cut by 9 bases, the J end by 5 bases, with 16 bases between. Generated by immunoSEQ multiplex PCR, the TCRdb table keeps only in-frame clones and is missing some. The sample has fewer than 250,000 clones, around four fifths seen once; the top ten hold 6% to 7%. This chain joins TRBV19 and TRBJ2-2; D gene uncertain. The TCR sequence derives from an older woman with active or convalescent COVID-19. Sequencing input: peripheral blood. CDR3 amino acids: CASQPPLQTGELFF. DNA of the CDR3: TGTGCCAGCCAACCACCTTTGCAGACCGGGGAGCTGTTTTTT.